This T cell receptor (beta chain) appears in the sequencing data of a study of blood T cell repertoires in COVID-19. Study at large: COVID-19 samples collected from the United States, Italy and Spain covered acute and convalescent phases. T cells, B-cell-depleted T cells, or PBMCs supplied cDNA or gDNA.

CDR1 is LNHDA and CDR2 is SQIVND in the germline V gene (reference sequence). V was pared by 4 bases and J by 9 bases, with 11 bases of the junction left unmatched. The CDR3 has 16 residues. Original data processing: Estimation of nucleated cell counts relied on the amplification of reference gene primers. The repertoire was sequenced with immunoSEQ multiplex PCR; TCRdb's copy has only in-frame clones and lacks some. The V and J calls and clone size were taken over from that table, and D and trimming were inferred from the DNA. The table includes about 200,000 clones, approximately 84% detected once.

The gene calls are TRBV19 and TRBJ2-1, with TRBD2 matching over 11 bases. This clonotype was sampled from an elderly woman with acute or convalescent COVID-19. Source material: peripheral blood. The CDR3 sequence: CASSTVAGGHGVEQFF. The CDR3 bases are TGTGCCAGTAGTACCGTAGCGGGAGGGCATGGTGTTGAGCAGTTCTTC.